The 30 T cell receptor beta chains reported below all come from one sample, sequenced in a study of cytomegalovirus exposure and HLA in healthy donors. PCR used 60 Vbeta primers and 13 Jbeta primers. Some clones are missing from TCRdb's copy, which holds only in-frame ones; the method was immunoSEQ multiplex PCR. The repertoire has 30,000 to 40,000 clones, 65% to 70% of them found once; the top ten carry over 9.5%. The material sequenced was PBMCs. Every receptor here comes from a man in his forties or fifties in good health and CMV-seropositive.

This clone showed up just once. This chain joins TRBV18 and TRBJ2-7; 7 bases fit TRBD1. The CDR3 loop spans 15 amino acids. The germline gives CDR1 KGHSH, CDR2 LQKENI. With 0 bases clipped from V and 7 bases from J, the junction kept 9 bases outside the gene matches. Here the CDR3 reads CASSPPGTERREQYF. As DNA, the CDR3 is TGTGCCAGCTCACCACCGGGGACAGAACGGAGGGAGCAGTACTTC.

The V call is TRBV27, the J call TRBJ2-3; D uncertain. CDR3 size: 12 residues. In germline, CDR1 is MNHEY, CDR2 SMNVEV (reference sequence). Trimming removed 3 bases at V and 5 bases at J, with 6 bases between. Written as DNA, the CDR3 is TGTGCCAGCAGTTTTATCGGAGATACGCAGTATTTT. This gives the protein CASSFIGDTQYF.

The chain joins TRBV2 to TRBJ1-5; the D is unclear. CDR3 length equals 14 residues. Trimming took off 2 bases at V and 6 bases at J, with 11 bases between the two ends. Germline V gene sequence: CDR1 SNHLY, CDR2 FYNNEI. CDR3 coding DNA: TGTGCCAGCAGTGAAAGGCCGGGAAGTCAGCCCCAGCATTTT. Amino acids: CASSERPGSQPQHF.

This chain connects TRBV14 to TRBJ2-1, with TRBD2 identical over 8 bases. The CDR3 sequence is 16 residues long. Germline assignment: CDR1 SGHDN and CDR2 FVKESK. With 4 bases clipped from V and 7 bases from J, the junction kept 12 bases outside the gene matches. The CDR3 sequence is CASSLPSGGPGNEQFF. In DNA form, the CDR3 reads TGTGCCAGCAGCCTTCCTTCGGGGGGGCCAGGGAATGAGCAGTTCTTC.

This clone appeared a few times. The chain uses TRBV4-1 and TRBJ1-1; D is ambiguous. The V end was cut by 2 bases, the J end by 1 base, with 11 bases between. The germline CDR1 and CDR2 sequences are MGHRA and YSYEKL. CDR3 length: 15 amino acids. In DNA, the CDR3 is TGCGCCAGCAGCCAATTGGGCTTAGAGAACACTGAAGCTTTCTTT. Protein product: CASSQLGLENTEAFF.

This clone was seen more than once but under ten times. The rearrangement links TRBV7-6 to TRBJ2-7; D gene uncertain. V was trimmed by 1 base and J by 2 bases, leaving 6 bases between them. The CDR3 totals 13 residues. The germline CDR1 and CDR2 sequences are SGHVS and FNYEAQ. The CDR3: CASSLGRTYEQYF. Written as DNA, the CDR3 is TGTGCCAGCAGCTTAGGGCGGACCTACGAGCAGTACTTC.

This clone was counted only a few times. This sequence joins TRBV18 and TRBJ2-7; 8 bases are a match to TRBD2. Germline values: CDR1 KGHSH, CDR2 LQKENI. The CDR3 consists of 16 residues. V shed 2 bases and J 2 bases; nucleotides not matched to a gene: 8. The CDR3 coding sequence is TGTGCCAGCTCACCAGCCCCGGGGGGGCGCCCCTACGAGCAGTACTTC. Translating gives CASSPAPGGRPYEQYF.

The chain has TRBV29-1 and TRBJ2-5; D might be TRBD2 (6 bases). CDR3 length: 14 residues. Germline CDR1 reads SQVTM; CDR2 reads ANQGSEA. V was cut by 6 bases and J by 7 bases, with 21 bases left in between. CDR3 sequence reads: CSVYGAGSEWTQYF. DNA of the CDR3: TGCAGCGTCTACGGGGCCGGGAGCGAGTGGACCCAGTACTTC.

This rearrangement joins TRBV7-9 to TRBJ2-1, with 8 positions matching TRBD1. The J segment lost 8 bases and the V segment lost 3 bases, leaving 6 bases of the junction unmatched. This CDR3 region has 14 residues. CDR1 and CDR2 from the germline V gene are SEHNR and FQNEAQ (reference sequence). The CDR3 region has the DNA TGTGCCAGCAGCTTTCCGGACAGGGCCTATGAGCAGTTCTTC. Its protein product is CASSFPDRAYEQFF.

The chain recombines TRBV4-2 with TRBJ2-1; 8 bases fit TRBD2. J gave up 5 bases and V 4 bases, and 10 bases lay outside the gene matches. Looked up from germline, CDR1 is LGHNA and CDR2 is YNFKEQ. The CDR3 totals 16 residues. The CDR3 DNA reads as TGTGCCAGCAGCCCGTTTGCGGGGGGCCTGAACAATGAGCAGTTCTTC. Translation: CASSPFAGGLNNEQFF.

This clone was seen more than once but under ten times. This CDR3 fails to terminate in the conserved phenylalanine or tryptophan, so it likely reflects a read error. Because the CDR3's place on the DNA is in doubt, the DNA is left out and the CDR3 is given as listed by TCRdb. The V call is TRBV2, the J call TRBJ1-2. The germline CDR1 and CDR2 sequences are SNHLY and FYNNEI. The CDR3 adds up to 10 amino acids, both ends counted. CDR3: CASSGRALLC.

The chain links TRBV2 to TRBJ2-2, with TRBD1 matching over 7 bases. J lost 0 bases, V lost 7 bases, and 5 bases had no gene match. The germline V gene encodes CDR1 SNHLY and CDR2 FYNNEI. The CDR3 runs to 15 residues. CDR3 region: CASIRTGANTGELFF. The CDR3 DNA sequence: TGTGCCAGCATTCGGACAGGCGCGAACACCGGGGAGCTGTTTTTT. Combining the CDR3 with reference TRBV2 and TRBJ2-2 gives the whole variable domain EPEVTQTPSHQVTQMGQEVILRCVPISNHLYFYWYRQILGQKVEFLVSFYNNEISEKSEIFDDQFSVERPDGSNFTLKIRSTKLEDSAMYFCASIRTGANTGELFFGEGSRLTVL.

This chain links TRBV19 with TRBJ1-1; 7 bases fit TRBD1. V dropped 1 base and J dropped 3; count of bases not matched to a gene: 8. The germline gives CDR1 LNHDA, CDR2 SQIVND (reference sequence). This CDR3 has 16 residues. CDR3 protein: CASSIGRGDHDTEAFF. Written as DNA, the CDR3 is TGTGCCAGTAGTATAGGCAGGGGGGATCATGACACTGAAGCTTTCTTT.

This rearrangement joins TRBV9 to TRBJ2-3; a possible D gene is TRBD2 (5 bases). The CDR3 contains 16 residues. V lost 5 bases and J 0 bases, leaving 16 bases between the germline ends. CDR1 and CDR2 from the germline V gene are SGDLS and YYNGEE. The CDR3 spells CASSPYSGSSTDTQYF. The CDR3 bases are TGTGCCAGCAGTCCTTACAGCGGTTCTAGCACAGATACGCAGTATTTT.

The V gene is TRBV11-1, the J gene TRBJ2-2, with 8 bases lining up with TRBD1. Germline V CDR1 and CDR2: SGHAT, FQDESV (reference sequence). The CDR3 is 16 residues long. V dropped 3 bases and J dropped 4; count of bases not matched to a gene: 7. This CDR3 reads CASSLPGQAPTGELFF. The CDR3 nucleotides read TGTGCCAGCAGCTTGCCGGGACAGGCGCCCACCGGGGAGCTGTTTTTT.

The CDR3 sequence: CASSSGGPGEQYF. CDR3 coding DNA: TGTGCCAGCAGCTCCGGGGGTCCGGGGGAGCAGTACTTC. The chain links TRBV11-3 to TRBJ2-7, with D tentatively TRBD2 (6 bases). Per the germline V gene, CDR1 is SGHNT and CDR2 is YENEEA. The V gene lost 4 bases and the J gene lost 7 bases, with 14 bases spanning the gap. This CDR3 comprises 13 residues.

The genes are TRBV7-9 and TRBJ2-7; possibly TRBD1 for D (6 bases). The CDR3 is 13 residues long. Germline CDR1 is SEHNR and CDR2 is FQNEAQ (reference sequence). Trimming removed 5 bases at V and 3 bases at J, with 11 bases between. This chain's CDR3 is CASSPRTDYEQYF. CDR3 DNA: TGTGCCAGCAGCCCACGGACAGACTACGAGCAGTACTTC.

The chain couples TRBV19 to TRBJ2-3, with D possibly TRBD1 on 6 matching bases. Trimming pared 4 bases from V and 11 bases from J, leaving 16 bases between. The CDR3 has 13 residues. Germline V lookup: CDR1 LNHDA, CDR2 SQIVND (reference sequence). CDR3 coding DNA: TGTGCCAGTAGTACCTCAACAGGGTCGGGGCAGTATTTT. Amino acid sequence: CASSTSTGSGQYF.

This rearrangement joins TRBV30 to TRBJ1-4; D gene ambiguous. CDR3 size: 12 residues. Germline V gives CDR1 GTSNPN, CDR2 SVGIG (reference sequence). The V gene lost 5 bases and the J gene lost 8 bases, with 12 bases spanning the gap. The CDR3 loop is CAWGRDGEKLFF. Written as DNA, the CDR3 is TGTGCCTGGGGCCGGGATGGGGAAAAACTGTTTTTT.

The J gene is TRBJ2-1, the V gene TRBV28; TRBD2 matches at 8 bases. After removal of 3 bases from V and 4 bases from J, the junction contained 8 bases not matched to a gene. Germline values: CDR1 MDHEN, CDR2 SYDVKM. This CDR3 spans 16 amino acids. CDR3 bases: TGTGCCAGCAGTTTCCCTCCGGGGGGGTCATACAATGAGCAGTTCTTC. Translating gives CASSFPPGGSYNEQFF. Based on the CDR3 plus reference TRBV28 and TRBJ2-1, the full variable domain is DVKVTQSSRYLVKRTGEKVFLECVQDMDHENMFWYRQDPGLGLRLIYFSYDVKMKEKGDIPEGYSVSREKKERFSLILESASTNQTSMYLCASSFPPGGSYNEQFFGPGTRLTVL.

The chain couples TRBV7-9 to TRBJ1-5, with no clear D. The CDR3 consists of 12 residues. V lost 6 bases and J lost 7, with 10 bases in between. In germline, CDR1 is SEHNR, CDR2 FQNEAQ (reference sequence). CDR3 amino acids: CASSRGLQPQHF. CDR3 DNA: TGTGCCAGCAGTAGAGGCCTCCAGCCCCAGCATTTT.

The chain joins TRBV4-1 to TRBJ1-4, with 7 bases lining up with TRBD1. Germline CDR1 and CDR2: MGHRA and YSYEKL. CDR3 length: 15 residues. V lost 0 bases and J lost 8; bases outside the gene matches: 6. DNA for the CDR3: TGCGCCAGCAGCCAAGATTTCCAGGGGGAAGAAAAACTGTTTTTT. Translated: CASSQDFQGEEKLFF.

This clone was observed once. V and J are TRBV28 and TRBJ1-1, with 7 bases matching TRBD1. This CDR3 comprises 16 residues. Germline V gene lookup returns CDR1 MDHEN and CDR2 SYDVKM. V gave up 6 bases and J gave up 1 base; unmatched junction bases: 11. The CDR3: CASSGTARGANTEAFF. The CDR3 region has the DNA TGTGCCAGCAGCGGCACGGCCAGGGGGGCGAACACTGAAGCTTTCTTT.

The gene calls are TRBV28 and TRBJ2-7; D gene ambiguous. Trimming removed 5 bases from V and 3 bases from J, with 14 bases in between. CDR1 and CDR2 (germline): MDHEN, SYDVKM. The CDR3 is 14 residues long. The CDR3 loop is CASSPLEVYYEQYF. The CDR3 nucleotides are TGTGCCAGCAGTCCCCTCGAAGTCTACTACGAGCAGTACTTC.

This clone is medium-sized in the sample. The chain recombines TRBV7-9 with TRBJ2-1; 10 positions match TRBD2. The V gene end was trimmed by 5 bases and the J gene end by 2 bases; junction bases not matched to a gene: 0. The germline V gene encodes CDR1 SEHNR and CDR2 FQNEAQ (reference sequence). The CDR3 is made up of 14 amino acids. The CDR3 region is CASSSGGAYNEQFF. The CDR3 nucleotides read TGTGCCAGCAGCAGCGGGGGGGCCTACAATGAGCAGTTCTTC. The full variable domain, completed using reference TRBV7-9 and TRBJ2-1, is DTGVSQNPRHKITKRGQNVTFRCDPISEHNRLYWYRQTLGQGPEFLTYFQNEAQLEKSRLLSDRFSAERPKGSFSTLEIQRTEQGDSAMYLCASSSGGAYNEQFFGPGTRLTVL.

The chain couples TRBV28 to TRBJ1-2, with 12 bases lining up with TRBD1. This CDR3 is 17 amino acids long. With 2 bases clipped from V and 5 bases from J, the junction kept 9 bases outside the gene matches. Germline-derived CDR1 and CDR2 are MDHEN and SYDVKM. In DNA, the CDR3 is TGTGCCAGCAGTTTAGGGACAGGGGGCTTTAAAGGGTATGGCTACACCTTC. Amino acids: CASSLGTGGFKGYGYTF.

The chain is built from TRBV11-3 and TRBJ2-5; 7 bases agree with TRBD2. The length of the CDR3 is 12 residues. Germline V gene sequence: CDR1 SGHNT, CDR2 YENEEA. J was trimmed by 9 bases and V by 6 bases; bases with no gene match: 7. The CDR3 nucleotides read TGTGCCAGCAGTGGGGGGGGGACGCCCCAGTACTTC. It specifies CASSGGGTPQYF. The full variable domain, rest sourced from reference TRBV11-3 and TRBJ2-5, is EAGVVQSPRYKIIEKKQPVAFWCNPISGHNTLYWYLQNLGQGPELLIRYENEEAVDDSQLPKDRFSAERLKGVDSTLKIQPAELGDSAVYLCASSGGGTPQYFGPGTRLLVL.

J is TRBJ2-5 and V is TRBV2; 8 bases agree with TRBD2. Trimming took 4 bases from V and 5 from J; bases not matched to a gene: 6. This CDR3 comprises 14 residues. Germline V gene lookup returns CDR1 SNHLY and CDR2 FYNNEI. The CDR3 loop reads CASSGTSWGETQYF. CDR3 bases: TGTGCCAGCAGTGGGACTAGCTGGGGGGAGACCCAGTACTTC.

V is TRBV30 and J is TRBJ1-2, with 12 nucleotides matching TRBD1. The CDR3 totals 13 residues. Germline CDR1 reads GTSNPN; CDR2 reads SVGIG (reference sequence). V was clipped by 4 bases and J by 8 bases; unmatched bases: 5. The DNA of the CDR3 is TGTGCCTGGAACTTCGGGACAGGGGGCGGCTACACCTTC. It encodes CAWNFGTGGGYTF.

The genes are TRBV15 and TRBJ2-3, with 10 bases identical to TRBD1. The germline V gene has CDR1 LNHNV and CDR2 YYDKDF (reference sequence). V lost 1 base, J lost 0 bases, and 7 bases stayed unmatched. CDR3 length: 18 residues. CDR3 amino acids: CATSRGGTGVPSTDTQYF. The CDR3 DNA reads TGTGCCACCAGCAGAGGGGGGACAGGGGTCCCTAGCACAGATACGCAGTATTTT.